Below, one T cell receptor beta chain is given with its context. This clonotype was observed at least ten times. The antigen it recognizes is unknown. No base qualities exist here, and no much larger clone lies one base off it. For unsorted PBMC libraries, 2 million PBMCs were used after storage in RNAlater at -80 degrees C until RNA extraction. The multiple sclerosis patients were enrolled in a US clinical protocol that used magnetic resonance imaging to evaluate disease progression. Peripheral blood underwent Ficoll-Hypaque density gradient centrifugation to isolate PBMCs, which were then cryopreserved in liquid nitrogen. This record comes from a study of neurological immune-mediated disorders (dated by TCRdb to between 2018 and 2021). Looking at the study overall: Among the approximately 34 multiple sclerosis patients, relapsing-remitting MS accounted for approximately 31 and secondary progressive MS accounted for 3. Peripheral blood TCR-beta repertoires from patients with HTLV-I-associated myelopathy (HAM/TSP), patients with multiple sclerosis, and healthy controls were compared in the study using UMI-based sequencing. The cohort comprised roughly 70 subjects: 15 or so HAM/TSP patients, some 34 multiple sclerosis patients and 20 healthy controls. The 106 TCR-beta libraries covered PBMC samples along with longitudinal samples, technical triplicates, and paired sorted CD4+ and CD8+ T-cell subsets.

On the study overall, not on this receptor specifically: No association of the MS cluster with clinical or MRI features was observed, and the need for larger cohorts was stated by the authors. TCR clonal expansion was greatest in HAM/TSP patients and smallest in MS patients, who ranked below even healthy controls. Across subjects, expanded clones never shared an identical CDR3 amino acid sequence, which suggests that the TCR-beta repertoires in every group were private. In a phylogenetic analysis, the repertoires of 18 out of 34 MS patients fell into a single cluster of related CDR3 sequences, pointing to a possible signature at the repertoire level.

cDNA was synthesized by template-switch 5'RACE using a primer with a 10-nucleotide random unique molecular identifier that tagged each TCR transcript. Every sequencing run yielded over 190 million TCR-beta sequences covering 15-18 subjects. The RNeasy kit was used for extraction of total RNA. The KAPA Real-time Library Amplification kit was used to amplify TCR-beta VDJ regions with primers for the TCR constant region and the 5'RACE anchor. Sample indexes and Illumina adaptors were added in a first PCR, and a second PCR then increased library yield. After purification with Ampure beads, the TCR product of roughly 650 bp was size-selected on a 2% E-gel SizeSelection system. Before pooling, library quality was checked on a Bioanalyzer, concentration was measured with Qubit, and libraries were quantified with the Kapa Library Quantification kit. Libraries were sequenced paired-end 2 x 150 bp on an Illumina HiSeq 2500. To increase sequence diversity, about 25-30% phiX was spiked into each library pool. The source study handled its data this way. Quality-filtered reads were processed with the UMI-based MiGEC pipeline, and over 90% of raw TCR sequences were removed by the MiGEC pipeline during error correction. VDJ genes were aligned to IMGT germline references, and clonotypes were defined by unique CDR3 amino acid sequence plus V-J genes. Clonal expansion, Shannon diversity and CDR3 relatedness (CalcPairwiseDistances, ClusterSamples) were evaluated with VDJtools, and phylogenetic trees were built with CLCbio workbench. A clone was classed as expanded if it had 8 or more unique UMIs, a cutoff based on coefficient-of-variation modelling across technical triplicates. TCRdb applied fastp at Q25 and MiXCR to the public reads, then kept only in-frame beta chains. Each CDR3 protein appears once, grouped with its most common genes and DNA. TCRdb's processing, not the study's, gives the V and J calls here. The sample yields 55,000 to 75,000 distinct CDR3 sequences; 2% to 2.5% were counted once. Around 3% of the sample is in the top ten clones.

The CDR3 measures 15 amino acids from cysteine to phenylalanine. The kept DNA is CDR3 alone, 45 bases in frame from the first base. V and J lose 8 bases and 6 bases, and a span of 22 bases separates them. Sequencing used PBMCs. Here the chain combines TRBV12-3 or TRBV12-4 and TRBJ2-5; the D gene could be either TRBD1 or TRBD2, each agreeing at 6 bases. This TCR derives from a man aged 50-60 years with multiple sclerosis. At the DNA level, the sequence is TGTGCCAGCGGTCCTATCGGAGGGGGGCGAAAGACCCAGTACTTC. This sequence encodes CASGPIGGGRKTQYF.